These T cell receptor beta chains were read from a single sample in a study of CD8 T cells in Susac syndrome. A single record per CDR3 protein comes from TCRdb applying MiXCR to the immunoSEQ multiplex PCR reads. Among about 120,000 distinct CDR3 sequences, less than 95% were seen once, and the ten largest hold over 0.1%. Source material: CD8+ T cells from PBMCs. The origin of the receptors is a human donor in good health. Both conserved end residues are part of each CDR3. The size of a clone is reported for some rows only, either as once, few or many, or as a class for expanded clones.

clone_size,j_call,v_call,cdr3_aa
.,TRBJ2-1,TRBV5-4,CASSPSAGGAHNEQFF
.,TRBJ2-2,TRBV10-3,CAISGNRGRENTGELFF
.,TRBJ1-1,TRBV14,CASSLSDWNTEAFF
.,TRBJ2-6,TRBV29-1,CSVELTGANVLTF
.,TRBJ1-2,TRBV2,CASSDGSHLYGYTF
.,TRBJ1-4,TRBV20-1,CSHSGPSREKLFF
.,TRBJ2-7,TRBV6-1,CASIRWRTGGLSSSYEQYF
.,TRBJ1-1,TRBV12-3/TRBV12-4,CASSFGGTAFF
.,TRBJ1-1,TRBV29-1,CSARSPGEGNTEAFF
.,TRBJ2-4,TRBV4-3,CASSQERMGNIQYF
.,TRBJ1-5,TRBV7-2,CASSQGAGQKQPQHF
.,TRBJ2-7,TRBV5-5,CASSLDTSFSSYEQYF
few,TRBJ1-1,TRBV5-1,CASSLGGTGETEAFF
.,TRBJ2-3,TRBV7-3,CASSSTSKLGTGVFYF
.,TRBJ2-7,TRBV20-1,CSARDFRTDPRSYEQYF
.,TRBJ2-3,TRBV30,CAWKNRASPDTQYF
once,TRBJ2-1,TRBV4-1,CASSQAAGGGYEQFF
.,TRBJ2-1,TRBV7-9,CASSLVPVVEFF
.,TRBJ2-5,TRBV5-4,CASSLAGSTRGEETQYF
.,TRBJ2-5,TRBV7-7,CASSPTYTIRQETQYF
.,TRBJ2-1,TRBV6-2/TRBV6-3,CASSYGRVKGNEQFF
.,TRBJ2-7,TRBV5-1,CASSSEPPGQGYEQYF
.,TRBJ1-3,TRBV19,CASMRRDSGNTIYF
.,TRBJ2-3,TRBV20-1,CSARGQEISTDTQYF
.,TRBJ2-1,TRBV29-1,CSVEKDRANEQFF
.,TRBJ2-2,TRBV29-1,CSVGTRAGELFF
.,TRBJ2-1,TRBV10-3,CAISELAGDNEQFF
.,TRBJ1-5,TRBV15,CATSNGETGQPQHF
.,TRBJ2-1,TRBV18,CASSPGAQKFF
.,TRBJ1-5,TRBV21-1,CASTQGQGAPPQPQHF
.,TRBJ1-1,TRBV6-2/TRBV6-3,CATARGRMEAFF
.,TRBJ2-1,TRBV7-9,CASSLGAWGEQFF
.,TRBJ2-3,TRBV28,CASSLGTGPQGTQYF
.,TRBJ2-6,TRBV9,CASSGDRTGANVLTF
few,TRBJ2-3,TRBV11-2,CASSSSGRSTDTQYF
once,TRBJ1-1,TRBV4-2,CASSLETGSYTEAFF